These 13 T cell receptor beta chains came from one sample sequenced in a study of blood T cell repertoires in COVID-19. Repertoires were generated with immunoSEQ multiplex PCR, while TCRdb's copy carries only in-frame clones and drops some. The data contain more than 35,000 clones, roughly 71% of them singletons. The sequencing input was peripheral blood. The receptors here all came from an elderly man with acute or convalescent COVID-19.

Here the CDR3 reads CASSQVLGHSNQPQHF. Written as DNA, the CDR3 is TGCGCCAGCAGCCAAGTTCTGGGACATAGCAATCAGCCCCAGCATTTT. This chain joins TRBV4-1 and TRBJ1-5; D possibly corresponds to TRBD1 (6 bases). V was clipped by 1 base and J by 0 bases, with 10 bases between them. CDR3 size: 16 residues. Germline-derived CDR1 and CDR2 are MGHRA and YSYEKL.

This sequence joins TRBV13 and TRBJ2-7, with D possibly TRBD2 on 5 matching bases. This CDR3 region has 13 residues. Germline values: CDR1 PRHDT, CDR2 FYEKMQ (reference sequence). V was trimmed by 9 bases and J by 5 bases, leaving 17 bases between them. In nucleotides, the CDR3 is TGTGCCAGTGGAGGAGCGCGAAGTAACGAGCAGTACTTC. Residues: CASGGARSNEQYF. Full variable domain (outside the CDR3, taken from reference TRBV13 and TRBJ2-7): AAGVIQSPRHLIKEKRETATLKCYPIPRHDTVYWYQQGPGQDPQFLISFYEKMQSDKGSIPDRFSAQQFSDYHSELNMSSLELGDSALYFCASGGARSNEQYFGPGTRLTVT.

The chain recombines TRBV5-1 with TRBJ2-1; D is undetermined. Deletions cut 2 bases from V and 0 bases from J, with 6 bases between. The germline gives CDR1 SGHRS, CDR2 YFSETQ. The CDR3 contains 14 residues. The CDR3 region has the DNA TGCGCCAGCAGCTTCTCGAGCTCCTACAATGAGCAGTTCTTC. Amino acid sequence: CASSFSSSYNEQFF.

This sequence joins TRBV6-6 and TRBJ1-1; D perhaps matches TRBD1 (6 bases). The CDR3 is 14 amino acids. Looked up from germline, CDR1 is MNHNY and CDR2 is SVGAGI (reference sequence). Trimming removed 7 bases from V and 1 base from J, with 13 bases in between. CDR3 in DNA: TGTGCCAGCATCCTCACGACAGGGAACACTGAAGCTTTCTTT. Protein: CASILTTGNTEAFF.

The chain links TRBV9 to TRBJ2-1, with 10 bases aligning to TRBD1. With 3 bases clipped from V and 4 bases from J, the junction kept 1 base outside the gene matches. The CDR3 has 14 amino acids. The V gene's germline CDR1 is SGDLS and CDR2 YYNGEE. CDR3 in amino acids: CASSADRGYNEQFF. CDR3 nucleotides: TGTGCCAGCAGCGCGGACAGGGGGTACAATGAGCAGTTCTTC.

This clone has a handful of counts. The rearrangement joins TRBV15 to TRBJ1-1; possible D gene TRBD1, 5 bases. The germline V gene has CDR1 LNHNV and CDR2 YYDKDF (reference sequence). This CDR3 contains 15 residues. Trimming left V 0 bases short and J 4 bases short, with 12 bases between. The CDR3 DNA follows: TGTGCCACCAGCAGAGATATAGGGAGGGGCACTGAAGCTTTCTTT. The encoded protein is CATSRDIGRGTEAFF.

The chain uses TRBV7-6 and TRBJ2-7, with D maybe TRBD2 (6 bases). V was pared by 0 bases and J by 2 bases, with 11 bases between. The CDR3 extends over 15 amino acids. Germline CDR1 is SGHVS and CDR2 is FNYEAQ. The CDR3 DNA follows: TGTGCCAGCAGCTTAGCTGGCGGGGAAGCCTACGAGCAGTACTTC. This translates into CASSLAGGEAYEQYF.

This clone was recorded a few times. This rearrangement joins TRBV2 to TRBJ1-6; no definite D call. The V and J ends lost 2 bases and 5 bases respectively, with 10 bases between them. Germline V gene data show CDR1 as SNHLY and CDR2 as FYNNEI. The CDR3 sequence is 15 residues long. The CDR3 DNA follows: TGTGCCAGCAGTGAACAGGTCCTTAATAATTCACCCCTCCACTTT. Amino acid sequence: CASSEQVLNNSPLHF.

J is TRBJ2-1 and V is TRBV9; the D gene is possibly TRBD2 (5 bases). The germline V gene has CDR1 SGDLS and CDR2 YYNGEE. Trimming stripped 0 bases from V and 4 bases from J, with 14 bases between. The CDR3 has 16 residues. The DNA for the CDR3 is TGTGCCAGCAGCGTAGAGGAGGCTAGCAGGTACAATGAGCAGTTCTTC. Amino acid sequence: CASSVEEASRYNEQFF. Full variable domain (missing parts from reference TRBV9 and TRBJ2-1): DSGVTQTPKHLITATGQRVTLRCSPRSGDLSVYWYQQSLDQGLQFLIQYYNGEERAKGNILERFSAQQFPDLHSELNLSSLELGDSALYFCASSVEEASRYNEQFFGPGTRLTVL.

This chain connects TRBV6-5 to TRBJ1-1, with unresolved D. The CDR3 totals 13 residues. Trimming removed 2 bases at V and 7 bases at J, with 11 bases between. CDR1 and CDR2 from the germline V gene are MNHEY and SVGAGI. CDR3 sequence (DNA): TGTGCCAGCAGTTACGGAAACCGGGGTGAAGCTTTCTTT. Translation gives CASSYGNRGEAFF.

The J gene is TRBJ2-3, the V gene TRBV4-3, with 14 bases fitting TRBD2. This CDR3 contains 17 residues. Germline V gene sequence: CDR1 LGHNA, CDR2 YSLEER. The trim removed 4 bases at V and 6 bases at J, leaving 9 bases unmatched. In nucleotides, the CDR3 is TGCGCCAGCAGCCGGGGACTAGCGGGAGAGGGAGGGGATACGCAGTATTTT. It translates to CASSRGLAGEGGDTQYF.

CDR3 loop: CASALMSGADEQYF. The CDR3 coding sequence is TGTGCTAGTGCCCTGATGTCAGGGGCCGACGAGCAGTACTTC. J is TRBJ2-7 and V is TRBV12-5; D might be TRBD1 (6 bases). Germline V gene lookup returns CDR1 LGHNT and CDR2 FRNRAP. This CDR3 is built from 14 residues. V was pared by 7 bases and J by 5 bases, with 18 bases between.

The chain couples TRBV4-1 to TRBJ2-3; 8 positions agree with TRBD2. J lost 4 bases, V lost 0 bases, and 9 bases had no gene match. This CDR3 spans 17 amino acids. The germline V gene has CDR1 MGHRA and CDR2 YSYEKL. CDR3 nucleotide sequence: TGCGCCAGCAGCCAAGATCGGGGGGGAGAGGGATCAGATACGCAGTATTTT. Amino acids: CASSQDRGGEGSDTQYF.